This T cell receptor beta chain appears in the sequencing data of a study of blood T cells in healthy people across ages. Germline CDR1 is PRHDT and CDR2 is FYEKMQ (reference sequence). The CDR3 length is 14 residues. A second PCR, run for roughly 7 to 11 cycles, used a sample-barcoded 5' primer plus a J-beta primer mix. Unique molecular identifiers of 12 random nucleotides labeled each cDNA. TCRdb re-called the 5' RACE reads with MiXCR, one entry per CDR3 protein. The sample includes around 710,000 distinct CDR3 sequences, approximately 39% seen only once; the top ten take 20% to 25%. There are many counts of this clonotype. One junction end disagrees with the germline gene, perhaps due to a read error.

Sequenced: blood. This chain joins TRBV13 and TRBJ2-7; TRBD1 might be the D (6 bases). This TCR derives from a woman aged 55-69 years in good health. The CDR3 loop reads CASSSGTSSYEQYF. DNA of the CDR3: TGCGCCAGCAGCTCCGGGACAAGCTCCTACGAGCAGTACTTC.